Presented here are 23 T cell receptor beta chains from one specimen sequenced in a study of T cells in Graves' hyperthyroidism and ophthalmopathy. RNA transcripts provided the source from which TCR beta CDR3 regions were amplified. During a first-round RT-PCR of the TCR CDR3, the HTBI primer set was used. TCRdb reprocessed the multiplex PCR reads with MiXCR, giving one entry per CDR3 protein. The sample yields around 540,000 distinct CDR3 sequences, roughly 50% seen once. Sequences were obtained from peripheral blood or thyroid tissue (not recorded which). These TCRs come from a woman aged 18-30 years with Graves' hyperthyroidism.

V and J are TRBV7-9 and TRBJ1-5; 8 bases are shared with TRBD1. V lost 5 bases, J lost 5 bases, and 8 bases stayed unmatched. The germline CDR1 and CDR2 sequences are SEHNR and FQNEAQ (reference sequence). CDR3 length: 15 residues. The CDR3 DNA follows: TGTGCCAGCAGCACGGACAGGGAAGCTTATCAGCCCCAGCATTTT. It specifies CASSTDREAYQPQHF.

CDR3 amino acids: CSARHPRETMNTEAFF. In nucleotides, the CDR3 is TGCAGTGCTAGGCACCCCCGGGAGACGATGAACACTGAAGCTTTCTTT. V gene TRBV20-1 combines with J gene TRBJ1-1; D is ambiguous. There are 16 residues in the CDR3. Trimming stripped 3 bases from V and 0 bases from J, with 17 bases between. Per the germline V gene, CDR1 is DFQATT and CDR2 is SNEGSKA (reference sequence).

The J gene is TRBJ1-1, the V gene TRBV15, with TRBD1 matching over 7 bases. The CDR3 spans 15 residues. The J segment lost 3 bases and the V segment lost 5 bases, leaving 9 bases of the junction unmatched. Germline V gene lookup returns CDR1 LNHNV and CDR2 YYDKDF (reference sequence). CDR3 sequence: CATSSRQGPYTEAFF. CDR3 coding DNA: TGTGCCACCAGCTCAAGACAGGGTCCCTACACTGAAGCTTTCTTT. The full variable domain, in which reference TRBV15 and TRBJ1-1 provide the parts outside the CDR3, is DAMVIQNPRYQVTQFGKPVTLSCSQTLNHNVMYWYQQKSSQAPKLLFHYYDKDFNNEADTPDNFQSRRPNTSFCFLDIRSPGLGDTAMYLCATSSRQGPYTEAFFGQGTRLTVV.

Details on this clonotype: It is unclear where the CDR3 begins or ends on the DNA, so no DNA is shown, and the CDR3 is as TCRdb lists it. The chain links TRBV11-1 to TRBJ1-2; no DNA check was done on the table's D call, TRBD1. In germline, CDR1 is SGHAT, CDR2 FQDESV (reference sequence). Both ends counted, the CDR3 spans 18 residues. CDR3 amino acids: CASILCSVRDTTNYGYTF.

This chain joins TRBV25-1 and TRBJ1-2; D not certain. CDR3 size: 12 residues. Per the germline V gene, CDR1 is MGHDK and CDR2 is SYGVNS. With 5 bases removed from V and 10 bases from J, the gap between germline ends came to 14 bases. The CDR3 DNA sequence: TGTGCCAGCAGTTTAGCCGACAATGTCTACACCTTC. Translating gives CASSLADNVYTF.

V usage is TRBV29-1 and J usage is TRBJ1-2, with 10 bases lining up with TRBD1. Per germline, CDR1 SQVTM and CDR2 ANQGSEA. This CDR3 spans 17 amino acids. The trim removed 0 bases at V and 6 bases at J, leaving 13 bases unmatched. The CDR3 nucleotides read TGCAGCGTTGAAGATCATTTCGGACAGGGGGTTCGGGATGGCTACACCTTC. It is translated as CSVEDHFGQGVRDGYTF.

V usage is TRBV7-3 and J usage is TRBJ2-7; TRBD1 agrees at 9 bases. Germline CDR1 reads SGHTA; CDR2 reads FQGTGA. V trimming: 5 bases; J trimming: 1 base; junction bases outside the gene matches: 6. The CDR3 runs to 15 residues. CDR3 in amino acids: CASSDPGQGSYEQYF. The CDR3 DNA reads TGTGCCAGCAGCGATCCGGGACAGGGATCCTACGAGCAGTACTTC. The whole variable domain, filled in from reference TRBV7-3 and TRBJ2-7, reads GAGVSQTPSNKVTEKGKYVELRCDPISGHTALYWYRQSLGQGPEFLIYFQGTGAADDSGLPNDRFFAVRPEGSVSTLKIQRTERGDSAVYLCASSDPGQGSYEQYFGPGTRLTVT.

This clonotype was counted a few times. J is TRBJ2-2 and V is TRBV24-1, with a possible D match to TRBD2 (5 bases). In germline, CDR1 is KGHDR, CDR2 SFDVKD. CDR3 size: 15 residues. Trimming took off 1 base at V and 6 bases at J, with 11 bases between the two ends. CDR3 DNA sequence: TGTGCCACCAGTGATTTCGGGCGGGCGCCCGGGGAGCTGTTTTTT. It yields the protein CATSDFGRAPGELFF.

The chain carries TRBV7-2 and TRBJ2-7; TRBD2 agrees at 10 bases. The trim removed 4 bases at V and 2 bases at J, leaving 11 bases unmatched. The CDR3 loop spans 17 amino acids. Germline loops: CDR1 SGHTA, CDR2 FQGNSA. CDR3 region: CASSSRGAGGNAYEQYF. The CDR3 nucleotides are TGTGCCAGCAGCTCAAGGGGAGCGGGAGGGAATGCCTACGAGCAGTACTTC.

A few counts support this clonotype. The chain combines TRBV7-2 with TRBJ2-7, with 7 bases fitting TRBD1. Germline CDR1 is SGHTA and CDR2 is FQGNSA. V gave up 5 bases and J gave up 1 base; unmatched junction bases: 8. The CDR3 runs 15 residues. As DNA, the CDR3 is TGTGCCAGCAGCCAAGAGGCAGGGGGTTCCTACGAGCAGTACTTC. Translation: CASSQEAGGSYEQYF.

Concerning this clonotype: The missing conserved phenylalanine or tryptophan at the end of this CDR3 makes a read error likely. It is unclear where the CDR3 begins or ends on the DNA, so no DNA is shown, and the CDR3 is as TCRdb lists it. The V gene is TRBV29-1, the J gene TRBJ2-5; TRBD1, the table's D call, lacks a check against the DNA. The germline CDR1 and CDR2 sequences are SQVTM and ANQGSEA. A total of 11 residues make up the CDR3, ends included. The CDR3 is CSVQLTGGISY.

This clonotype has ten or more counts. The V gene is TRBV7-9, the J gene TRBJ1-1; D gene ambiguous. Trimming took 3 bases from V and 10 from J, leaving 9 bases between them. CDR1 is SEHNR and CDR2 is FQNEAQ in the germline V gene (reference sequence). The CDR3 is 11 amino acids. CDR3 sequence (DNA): TGTGCCAGCAGCTTTTTGGAGGGAGCTTTCTTT. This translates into CASSFLEGAFF.

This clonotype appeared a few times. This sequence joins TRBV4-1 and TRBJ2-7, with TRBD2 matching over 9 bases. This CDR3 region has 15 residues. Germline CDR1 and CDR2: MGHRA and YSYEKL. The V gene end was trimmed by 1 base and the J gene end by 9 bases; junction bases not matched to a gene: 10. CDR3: CASSQAASGVPLQYF. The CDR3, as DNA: TGCGCCAGCAGCCAAGCGGCTAGCGGGGTCCCCTTGCAGTACTTC.

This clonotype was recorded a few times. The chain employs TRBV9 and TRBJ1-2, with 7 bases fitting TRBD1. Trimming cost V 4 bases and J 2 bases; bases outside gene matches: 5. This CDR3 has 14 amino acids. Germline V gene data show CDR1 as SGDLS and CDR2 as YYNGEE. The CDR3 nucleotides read TGTGCCAGCAGCCCCGGGACAGAGAACTATGGCTACACCTTC. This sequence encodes CASSPGTENYGYTF.

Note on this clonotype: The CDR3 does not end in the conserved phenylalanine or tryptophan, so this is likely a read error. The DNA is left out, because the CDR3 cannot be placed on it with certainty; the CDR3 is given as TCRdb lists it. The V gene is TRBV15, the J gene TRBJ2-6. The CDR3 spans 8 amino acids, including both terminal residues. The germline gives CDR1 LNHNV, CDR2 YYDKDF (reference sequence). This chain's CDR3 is CATSRGTS.

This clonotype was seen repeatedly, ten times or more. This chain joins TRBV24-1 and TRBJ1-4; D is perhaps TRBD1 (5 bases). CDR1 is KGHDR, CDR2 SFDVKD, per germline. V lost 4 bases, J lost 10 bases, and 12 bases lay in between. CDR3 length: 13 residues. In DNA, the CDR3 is TGTGCCACCAGTGAGAGACCGGGGGGAAAACTGTTTTTT. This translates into CATSERPGGKLFF.

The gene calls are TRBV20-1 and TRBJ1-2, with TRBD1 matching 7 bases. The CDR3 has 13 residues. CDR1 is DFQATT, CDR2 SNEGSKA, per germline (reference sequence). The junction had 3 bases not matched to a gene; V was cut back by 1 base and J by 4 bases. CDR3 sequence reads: CSARAGQFYGYTF. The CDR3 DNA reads TGCAGTGCTAGAGCGGGACAGTTCTATGGCTACACCTTC.

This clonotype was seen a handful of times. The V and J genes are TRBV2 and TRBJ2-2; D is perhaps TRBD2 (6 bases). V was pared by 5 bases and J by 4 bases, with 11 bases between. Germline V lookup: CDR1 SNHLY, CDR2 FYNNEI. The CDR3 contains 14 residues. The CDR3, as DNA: TGTGCCAGCAGTAAGGGGCGGGGCACCGGGGAGCTGTTTTTT. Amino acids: CASSKGRGTGELFF.

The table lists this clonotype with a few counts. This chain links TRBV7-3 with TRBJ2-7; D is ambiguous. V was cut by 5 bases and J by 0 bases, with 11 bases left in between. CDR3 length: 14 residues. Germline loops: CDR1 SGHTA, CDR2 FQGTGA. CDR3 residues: CASSHRTNSYEQYF. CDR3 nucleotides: TGTGCCAGCAGCCACCGGACGAACTCCTACGAGCAGTACTTC.

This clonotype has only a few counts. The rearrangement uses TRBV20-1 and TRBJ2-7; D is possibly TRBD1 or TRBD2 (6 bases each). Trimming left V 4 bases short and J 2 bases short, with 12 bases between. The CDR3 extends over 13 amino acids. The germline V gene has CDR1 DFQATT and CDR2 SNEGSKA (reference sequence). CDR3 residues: CSANPGATYEQYF. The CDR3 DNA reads TGCAGTGCTAATCCGGGGGCAACCTACGAGCAGTACTTC.

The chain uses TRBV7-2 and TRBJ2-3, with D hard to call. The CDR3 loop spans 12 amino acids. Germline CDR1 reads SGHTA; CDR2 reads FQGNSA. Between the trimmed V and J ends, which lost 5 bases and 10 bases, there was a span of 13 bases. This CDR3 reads CASSLDRGPQYF. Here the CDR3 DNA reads TGTGCCAGCAGCCTTGACCGTGGGCCGCAGTATTTT.

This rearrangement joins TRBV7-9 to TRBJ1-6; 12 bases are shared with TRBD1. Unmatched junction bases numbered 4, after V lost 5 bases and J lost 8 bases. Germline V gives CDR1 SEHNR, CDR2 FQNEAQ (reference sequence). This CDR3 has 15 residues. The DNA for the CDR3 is TGTGCCAGCAGCCCCGGGGACAGGGGGCATTCACCCCTCCACTTT. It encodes CASSPGDRGHSPLHF. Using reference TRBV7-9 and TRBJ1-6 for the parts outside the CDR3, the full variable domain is DTGVSQNPRHKITKRGQNVTFRCDPISEHNRLYWYRQTLGQGPEFLTYFQNEAQLEKSRLLSDRFSAERPKGSFSTLEIQRTEQGDSAMYLCASSPGDRGHSPLHFGNGTRLTVT.

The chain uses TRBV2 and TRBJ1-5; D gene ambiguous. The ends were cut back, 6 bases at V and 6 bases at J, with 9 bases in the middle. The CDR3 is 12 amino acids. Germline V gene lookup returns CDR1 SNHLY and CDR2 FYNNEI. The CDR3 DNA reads TGTGCCAGCAGCCCGGGGAGTCAGCCCCAGCATTTT. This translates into CASSPGSQPQHF. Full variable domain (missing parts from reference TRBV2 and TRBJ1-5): EPEVTQTPSHQVTQMGQEVILRCVPISNHLYFYWYRQILGQKVEFLVSFYNNEISEKSEIFDDQFSVERPDGSNFTLKIRSTKLEDSAMYFCASSPGSQPQHFGDGTRLSIL.